The 23 T cell receptor beta chains below all came from one sample that was sequenced in a study of blood T cell repertoires in COVID-19. Assay used: immunoSEQ multiplex PCR; TCRdb lists only in-frame clones, some missing. The sample includes about 120,000 clones, around four fifths seen only once; the top ten take around 7.5%. The specimen was peripheral blood. All receptors come from a man aged 70-80 years with active or convalescent COVID-19.

A single count supports this clone. This chain uses TRBV4-3 with TRBJ1-2; D unresolved. The CDR3 covers 13 residues. Looked up from germline, CDR1 is LGHNA and CDR2 is YSLEER. V was clipped by 0 bases and J by 4 bases, with 6 bases between them. CDR3 loop: CASSQDSSYGYTF. The CDR3 coding sequence is TGCGCCAGCAGCCAAGATTCCAGCTATGGCTACACCTTC.

The genes are TRBV4-3 and TRBJ1-4; D is uncertain. Trimming stripped 4 bases from V and 2 bases from J, with 11 bases between. The CDR3 runs to 15 residues. Germline-derived CDR1 and CDR2 are LGHNA and YSLEER. The DNA for the CDR3 is TGCGCCAGCAGCCCGGGAGTTCGGACTAATGAAAAACTGTTTTTT. The encoded protein is CASSPGVRTNEKLFF.

CDR3 DNA sequence: TGTGCCAGCAGCCATCTTACTCGGTCACCCCTCCACTTT. This sequence encodes CASSHLTRSPLHF. This chain connects TRBV3-1 (or the pseudogene TRBV3-2) to TRBJ1-6; D unresolved. CDR1 and CDR2 (germline): LGHDT, YNNKEL (reference sequence). The V and J ends lost 3 bases and 10 bases respectively, with 10 bases between them. The CDR3 spans 13 residues.

This sequence joins TRBV18 and TRBJ2-7; D uncertain. The V end lost 1 base, the J end lost 0 bases, and 7 bases lay between the germline ends. The CDR3 is made up of 14 amino acids. The germline V gene encodes CDR1 KGHSH and CDR2 LQKENI. The CDR3: CASSPQSYSYEQYF. The CDR3, as DNA: TGTGCCAGCTCACCACAAAGCTACTCCTACGAGCAGTACTTC.

The chain joins TRBV18 to TRBJ2-7; TRBD1 matches at 8 bases. V lost 2 bases to trimming and J lost 4 bases; unmatched junction nucleotides: 10. Germline V CDR1 and CDR2: KGHSH, LQKENI. The CDR3 sequence is 16 residues long. In nucleotides, the CDR3 is TGTGCCAGCTCACCATTGGCAGGGGGCGCCGGTTACGAGCAGTACTTC. Its translation is CASSPLAGGAGYEQYF.

This chain joins TRBV6-5 and TRBJ1-5; no clear D gene. Germline CDR1 and CDR2: MNHEY and SVGAGI. Trimming took off 6 bases at V and 4 bases at J, with 10 bases between the two ends. The CDR3 extends over 13 amino acids. This CDR3 reads CASSRDGNQPQHF. The CDR3 region has the DNA TGTGCCAGCAGCCGCGACGGGAATCAGCCCCAGCATTTT.

The rearrangement joins TRBV5-4 to TRBJ2-7, with 11 bases fitting TRBD2. The V gene's germline CDR1 is SGHNT and CDR2 YYREEE (reference sequence). V shed 5 bases, J shed 3 bases, and the junction held 4 bases outside the gene matches. The CDR3 is 14 amino acids. CDR3 DNA sequence: TGTGCCAGCAGTCAAGGGACTAGCGGCTACGAGCAGTACTTC. Translating it yields CASSQGTSGYEQYF.

The chain has TRBV11-3 and TRBJ1-6; D is uncertain. Germline CDR1 and CDR2: SGHNT and YENEEA. Between the trimmed V and J ends, which lost 0 bases and 10 bases, there was a span of 7 bases. The CDR3 consists of 13 residues. CDR3 in amino acids: CASSLDQASPLHF. CDR3 bases: TGTGCCAGCAGCTTAGATCAGGCATCACCCCTCCACTTT. Full variable domain (rest looked up from reference TRBV11-3 and TRBJ1-6): EAGVVQSPRYKIIEKKQPVAFWCNPISGHNTLYWYLQNLGQGPELLIRYENEEAVDDSQLPKDRFSAERLKGVDSTLKIQPAELGDSAVYLCASSLDQASPLHFGNGTRLTVT.

The CDR3 here is CASSDMRALSYEQYF. In DNA form, the CDR3 reads TGTGCCAGCAGCGATATGAGGGCCCTCTCCTACGAGCAGTACTTC. This chain joins TRBV21-1 and TRBJ2-7; TRBD2 is the table's D call and was not checked against the DNA. TRBV21-1 is noted as a pseudogene. This CDR3 has 15 amino acids.

This chain uses TRBV19 with TRBJ2-5, with D perhaps matching TRBD1 (7 bases). The germline CDR1 and CDR2 sequences are LNHDA and SQIVND (reference sequence). This CDR3 comprises 16 residues. V lost 6 bases to trimming and J lost 0 bases, with 17 bases between them. DNA of the CDR3: TGTGCCAGTAGAAGGCGGGACAGTCCGTACCAAGAGACCCAGTACTTC. This sequence encodes CASRRRDSPYQETQYF.

The V call is TRBV9, the J call TRBJ1-1; 10 bases match TRBD1. Trimming at V came to 0 bases and at J to 1 base, leaving 3 bases not matched to a gene. Per the germline V gene, CDR1 is SGDLS and CDR2 is YYNGEE. The CDR3 has 16 residues. CDR3: CASSVGTGGANTEAFF. CDR3 DNA sequence: TGTGCCAGCAGCGTAGGGACAGGGGGAGCGAACACTGAAGCTTTCTTT.

V is TRBV28 and J is TRBJ1-5; TRBD1 might be the D (6 bases). Trimming cost V 3 bases and J 1 base, with 13 bases left between them. Germline values: CDR1 MDHEN, CDR2 SYDVKM. The CDR3 extends over 16 amino acids. DNA for the CDR3: TGTGCCAGCAGTTTCTTAGGACAGTTAAGCAATCAGCCCCAGCATTTT. Encoded protein: CASSFLGQLSNQPQHF.

This chain connects TRBV11-2 to TRBJ1-1, with TRBD1 as a possible D gene (6 bases). From germline, CDR1 is SGHAT and CDR2 FQNNGV. The CDR3 runs 13 residues. The V end was cut by 4 bases, the J end by 9 bases, with 15 bases between. The DNA of the CDR3 is TGTGCCAGCAGCTCCGGTTGGGACACCAAAGCTTTCTTT. This gives the protein CASSSGWDTKAFF.

The CDR3 region is CASSPLLAGLSTDTQYF. The CDR3 DNA reads as TGTGCCAGCTCACCGTTGCTAGCGGGACTATCCACAGATACGCAGTATTTT. The V and J genes are TRBV18 and TRBJ2-3, with 9 bases matching TRBD2. The CDR3 runs to 17 residues. After removal of 3 bases from V and 2 bases from J, the junction contained 9 bases not matched to a gene. Germline loops: CDR1 KGHSH, CDR2 LQKENI. The variable domain in full, with the rest retrieved from reference TRBV18 and TRBJ2-3, is NAGVMQNPRHLVRRRGQEARLRCSPMKGHSHVYWYRQLPEEGLKFMVYLQKENIIDESGMPKERFSAEFPKEGPSILRIQQVVRGDSAAYFCASSPLLAGLSTDTQYFGPGTRLTVL.

The genes are TRBV2 and TRBJ2-3, with 8 positions matching TRBD1. V lost 2 bases and J lost 4; bases outside the gene matches: 8. CDR1 is SNHLY and CDR2 is FYNNEI in the germline V gene. CDR3 length: 16 residues. CDR3 nucleotides: TGTGCCAGCAGTGAATCCCGACAGGGGAACCCAGATACGCAGTATTTT. Its translation: CASSESRQGNPDTQYF.

The chain recombines TRBV24-1 with TRBJ2-7; possibly TRBD1 for D (6 bases). The CDR3 runs 14 residues. V shed 2 bases and J shed 2 bases, with 9 bases lying between them. CDR1 is KGHDR, CDR2 SFDVKD, per germline. The CDR3 DNA sequence: TGTGCCACCAGTGATTGGGACACCCCCTACGAGCAGTACTTC. Amino acids: CATSDWDTPYEQYF.

The table lists this clone with a few counts. The J gene is TRBJ2-1, the V gene TRBV7-3, with 9 bases identical to TRBD2. CDR1 SGHTA and CDR2 FQGTGA come from the germline V gene. V was clipped by 3 bases and J by 9 bases; unmatched bases: 6. CDR3 length: 14 residues. In DNA, the CDR3 is TGTGCCAGCAGCTTCGCGCGGGAGGGTACTGAGCAGTTCTTC. This encodes CASSFAREGTEQFF. Full variable domain (outside the CDR3, taken from reference TRBV7-3 and TRBJ2-1): GAGVSQTPSNKVTEKGKYVELRCDPISGHTALYWYRQSLGQGPEFLIYFQGTGAADDSGLPNDRFFAVRPEGSVSTLKIQRTERGDSAVYLCASSFAREGTEQFFGPGTRLTVL.

The gene calls are TRBV9 and TRBJ1-1, with D uncertain. This CDR3 has 15 residues. CDR1 SGDLS and CDR2 YYNGEE come from the germline V gene. Trimming removed 0 bases at V and 4 bases at J, with 13 bases between. The CDR3 protein is CASSVDPKEGTEAFF. The DNA of the CDR3 is TGTGCCAGCAGCGTAGATCCCAAAGAGGGCACTGAAGCTTTCTTT.

The sample holds a few counts of this clone. This rearrangement joins TRBV5-5 to TRBJ2-3; the match to TRBD1 covers 7 bases. Germline CDR1 reads SGHKS; CDR2 reads YYEKEE (reference sequence). The CDR3 contains 13 residues. The junction had 1 base not matched to a gene; V was cut back by 2 bases and J by 4 bases. The CDR3 protein is CASSFDRADTQYF. The CDR3, as DNA: TGTGCCAGCAGCTTTGACAGGGCAGATACGCAGTATTTT.

This chain joins TRBV6-5 and TRBJ1-1; no clear D gene. The CDR3 runs to 15 residues. V lost 5 bases and J 1 base, leaving 14 bases between the germline ends. Germline CDR1 is MNHEY and CDR2 is SVGAGI. The CDR3: CASSQKPSGNTEAFF. The CDR3 DNA follows: TGTGCCAGCAGTCAAAAGCCGTCCGGGAACACTGAAGCTTTCTTT.

The CDR3 DNA reads TGCGCCAGCAGCTTGGGCGGAAGCACAGATACGCAGTATTTT. It specifies CASSLGGSTDTQYF. This chain uses TRBV5-1 with TRBJ2-3, with unresolved D. The germline V and J ends were trimmed by 0 bases and 0 bases, with 5 bases remaining between them. From germline, CDR1 is SGHRS and CDR2 YFSETQ. The CDR3 runs to 14 residues.

The chain recombines TRBV7-2 with TRBJ2-6; TRBD1 aligns across 7 bases. The CDR3 length is 16 residues. Germline trimming cut 5 bases from V and 3 bases from J; bases unmatched to any gene: 7. Looked up from germline, CDR1 is SGHTA and CDR2 is FQGNSA. DNA of the CDR3: TGTGCCAGCAGCAGGATAACAGGGGTTGGGGCCAACGTCCTGACTTTC. Protein: CASSRITGVGANVLTF.

This clone has only a few counts. The chain uses TRBV4-1 and TRBJ2-3; 7 bases align to TRBD2. CDR1 MGHRA and CDR2 YSYEKL come from the germline V gene. With 2 bases clipped from V and 4 bases from J, the junction kept 3 bases outside the gene matches. The CDR3 runs to 14 residues. The DNA of the CDR3 is TGCGCCAGCAGCCAAAATAGCGGGCCAGATACGCAGTATTTT. It specifies CASSQNSGPDTQYF.